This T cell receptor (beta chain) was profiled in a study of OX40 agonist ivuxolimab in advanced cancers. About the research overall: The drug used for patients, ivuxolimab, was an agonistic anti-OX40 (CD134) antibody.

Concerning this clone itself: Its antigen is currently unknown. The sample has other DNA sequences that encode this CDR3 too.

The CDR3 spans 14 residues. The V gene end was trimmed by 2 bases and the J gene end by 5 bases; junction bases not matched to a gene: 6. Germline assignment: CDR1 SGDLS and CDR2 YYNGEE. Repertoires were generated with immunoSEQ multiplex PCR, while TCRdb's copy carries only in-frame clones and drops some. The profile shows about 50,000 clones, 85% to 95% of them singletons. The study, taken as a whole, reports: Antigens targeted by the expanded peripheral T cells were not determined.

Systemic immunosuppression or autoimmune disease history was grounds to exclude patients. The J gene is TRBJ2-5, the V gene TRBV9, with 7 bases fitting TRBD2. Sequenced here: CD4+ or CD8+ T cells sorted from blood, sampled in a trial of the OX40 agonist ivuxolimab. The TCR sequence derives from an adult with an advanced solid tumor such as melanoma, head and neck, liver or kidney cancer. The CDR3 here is CASSVWGGSETQYF. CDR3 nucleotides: TGTGCCAGCAGCGTCTGGGGGGGGTCGGAGACCCAGTACTTC.